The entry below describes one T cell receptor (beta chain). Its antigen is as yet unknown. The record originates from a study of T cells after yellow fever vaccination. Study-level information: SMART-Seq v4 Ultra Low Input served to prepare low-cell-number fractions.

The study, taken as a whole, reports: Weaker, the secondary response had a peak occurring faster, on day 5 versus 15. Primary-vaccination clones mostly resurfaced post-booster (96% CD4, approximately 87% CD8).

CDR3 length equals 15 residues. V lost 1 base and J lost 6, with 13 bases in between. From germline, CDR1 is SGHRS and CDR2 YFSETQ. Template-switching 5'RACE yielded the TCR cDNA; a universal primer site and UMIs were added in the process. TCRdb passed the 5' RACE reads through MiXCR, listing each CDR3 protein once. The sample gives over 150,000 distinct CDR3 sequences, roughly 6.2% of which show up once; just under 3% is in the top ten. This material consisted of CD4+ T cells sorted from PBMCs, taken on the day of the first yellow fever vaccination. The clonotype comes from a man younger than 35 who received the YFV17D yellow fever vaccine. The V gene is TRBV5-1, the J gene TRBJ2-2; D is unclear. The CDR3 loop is CASSLIRLGAGELFF. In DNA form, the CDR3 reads TGCGCCAGCAGCTTGATCCGTTTAGGCGCCGGGGAGCTGTTTTTT. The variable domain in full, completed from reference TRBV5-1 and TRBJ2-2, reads KAGVTQTPRYLIKTRGQQVTLSCSPISGHRSVSWYQQTPGQGLQFLFEYFSETQRNKGNFPGRFSGRQFSNSRSEMNVSTLELGDSALYLCASSLIRLGAGELFFGEGSRLTVL.